These T cell receptor beta chains were read from a single sample in a study of control samples from healthy donors and cancer patients. Some clones are missing from TCRdb's copy, which holds only in-frame ones; the method was immunoSEQ multiplex PCR. Found here are about 76,000 clones, around 86% of them singletons; the top ten hold around a tenth. Sequencing input: PBMCs. The receptors derive from a woman aged 45-65 years with colorectal cancer. The CDR3 runs from the conserved cysteine through the conserved F or W. The D gene is left open where the match is weak. The listing skips clone size in some rows; elsewhere it reads once, few, many or a size class.

TRBD1,16,TRBV7-3,TRBJ1-6,NA,TGTGCCAGCAGCTTAGGGGGGACAGGCTATAATTCACCCCTCCACTTT,CASSLGGTGYNSPLHF
NA,14,TRBV10-2,TRBJ1-2,NA,TGCGCCAGCAGTGATGGGCAGACAGTTCCTGGCTACACCTTC,CASSDGQTVPGYTF
TRBD1,14,TRBV24-1,TRBJ1-2,NA,TGTGCCACCAGTGATTCCCGGACAGGGCATGGCTACACCTTC,CATSDSRTGHGYTF
TRBD1,15,TRBV18,TRBJ1-1,NA,TGTGCCAGCTCACGAGGGACAGGGGTTGTCACTGAAGCTTTCTTT,CASSRGTGVVTEAFF
NA,14,TRBV2,TRBJ1-5,NA,TGTGCCAGCGTCCGATACAAAGGCGGCCAGCCCCAGCATTTT,CASVRYKGGQPQHF
NA,11,TRBV6-2/TRBV6-3,TRBJ1-1,NA,TGTGCCAGCAGTTACTACAGGGAGGCTTTCTTT,CASSYYREAFF
TRBD2,15,TRBV5-1,TRBJ2-3,NA,TGCGCCAGCAGCTTGGGCAGCGGGGGGATCAATACGCAGTATTTT,CASSLGSGGINTQYF
TRBD1,14,TRBV18,TRBJ1-4,once,TGTGCCAGCAAATCCCAGGGGGCGGATGAAAAACTGTTTTTT,CASKSQGADEKLFF
NA,15,TRBV6-5,TRBJ1-1,NA,TGTGCCAGCAGACCCGGGTGGGGCTTCAACACTGAAGCTTTCTTT,CASRPGWGFNTEAFF
TRBD1,13,TRBV6-5,TRBJ1-1,NA,TGTGCCAGCAGCGAGACAGGGTCCTCTGAAGCTTTCTTT,CASSETGSSEAFF
NA,16,TRBV5-1,TRBJ2-2,once,TGCGCCAGCAGCTTGGTAGTAACCTCGAACACCGGGGAGCTGTTTTTT,CASSLVVTSNTGELFF
TRBD1,15,TRBV3-1/TRBV3-2,TRBJ1-2,NA,TGTGCCAGCAGCCGAACGCTGAGGGGGCCCTATGGCTACACCTTC,CASSRTLRGPYGYTF
TRBD2,17,TRBV2,TRBJ2-3,NA,TGTGCCAGCAGGAAGGGACTAGCGGGCCTTAGCACAGATACGCAGTATTTT,CASRKGLAGLSTDTQYF
NA,12,TRBV28,TRBJ1-5,NA,TGTGCCAGCAGTCAGGGGACTCAGCCCCAGCATTTT,CASSQGTQPQHF
TRBD2,17,TRBV13,TRBJ2-3,NA,TGTGCCAGCAGCTTAGAAGGGACTAGCGGGGTAGAAGATACGCAGTATTTT,CASSLEGTSGVEDTQYF
NA,15,TRBV4-3,TRBJ2-1,NA,TGCGCCAGCAGCCAAGGACAGTCGACATACAATGAGCAGTTCTTC,CASSQGQSTYNEQFF
NA,15,TRBV27,TRBJ1-2,NA,TGTGCCAGCAGTTTAAGGGGCGATCGAGTTTCGGGCTACACCTTC,CASSLRGDRVSGYTF
TRBD2,16,TRBV19,TRBJ2-2,NA,TGTGCCAGTAGTAGGACCTCACTCTCGCGGGGGTGGGAGCTGTTTTTT,CASSRTSLSRGWELFF
NA,13,TRBV15,TRBJ1-1,NA,TGTGCCACCAGCAGACCGTTCGGGACTGAAGCTTTCTTT,CATSRPFGTEAFF
NA,15,TRBV2,TRBJ1-1,NA,TGTGCCAGCAGGCAAAGCTCGTCGGGGAACACTGAAGCTTTCTTT,CASRQSSSGNTEAFF
TRBD1,17,TRBV5-1,TRBJ2-6,NA,TGCGCCAGCAGACCCCGGACAGGGATTTTTGGGGCCAACGTCCTGACTTTC,CASRPRTGIFGANVLTF
NA,15,TRBV15,TRBJ2-5,NA,TGTGCCACCAGCAGAGATCGCATAGACTTGGAGACCCAGTACTTC,CATSRDRIDLETQYF
TRBD2,15,TRBV10-2,TRBJ2-3,NA,TGCGCCAGCAGTGAATCTGGCGGGGGGGCGGTTACGCAGTATTTT,CASSESGGGAVTQYF
NA,11,TRBV6-5,TRBJ2-5,NA,TGTGCCAGCAGTCGGGGGGAGACCCAGTACTTC,CASSRGETQYF
TRBD2,17,TRBV6-2/TRBV6-3,TRBJ2-2,NA,TGTGCCAGCAGTTATGCCGGACTAGCGTCGAACACCGGGGAGCTGTTTTTT,CASSYAGLASNTGELFF